This T cell receptor beta chain was recovered during a study of cytotoxic CD8 clonotypes in ibrutinib-treated CLL. Points from the study as a whole: Among the clonotypes, public ones were uncommon and contracted or held stable on treatment. Baseline clonality was higher than in age-matched healthy donors and moved in step with circulating CD8+ T-cell counts.

On this clone itself: Antigen: not known.

The method was immunoSEQ multiplex PCR; TCRdb's version includes in-frame clones alone and lacks a portion of them. The data contain 150,000 to 200,000 clones, around nine tenths of them singletons. The length of the CDR3 is 13 residues. Per the germline V gene, CDR1 is MDHEN and CDR2 is SYDVKM. V dropped 7 bases and J dropped 2 bases, with 11 bases sitting between them. This TCR derives from a human donor with chronic lymphocytic leukemia. The chain combines TRBV28 with TRBJ1-2; tentatively, D is TRBD1 (5 bases). This sample comprised PBMCs, obtained at disease progression, from a patient treated with ibrutinib. The CDR3 bases are TGTGCCAGCACGCCGGGGGACAACTATGGCTACACCTTC. Translation: CASTPGDNYGYTF.